The 25 T cell receptor beta chains given below trace back to one sample, sequenced in a study of OX40 agonist ivuxolimab in advanced cancers. Profiling relied on immunoSEQ multiplex PCR, and the TCRdb table lists in-frame clones only, not all of them. The repertoire holds tens of thousands of clones, with 77% as singletons. The sequencing used CD4+ or CD8+ T cells sorted from blood, collected in a trial of the OX40 agonist ivuxolimab. These receptors were obtained from an adult with an advanced solid tumor such as melanoma, head and neck, liver or kidney cancer.

The chain is built from TRBV6-5 and TRBJ2-5; D is perhaps TRBD2 (6 bases). V was pared by 2 bases and J by 5 bases, with 15 bases between. This CDR3 region has 15 residues. CDR1 is MNHEY and CDR2 is SVGAGI in the germline V gene. This chain's CDR3 is CASSYAGSAQETQYF. For the CDR3, the DNA is TGTGCCAGCAGTTACGCGGGATCCGCACAGGAGACCCAGTACTTC.

The chain carries TRBV30 and TRBJ2-5, with D perhaps given as TRBD1 or TRBD2 (5 bases each). The germline CDR1 and CDR2 sequences are GTSNPN and SVGIG (reference sequence). The CDR3 extends over 15 amino acids. V was clipped by 5 bases and J by 2 bases, with 18 bases between them. As DNA, the CDR3 is TGTGCCTGGGGGGTCCGGGGCAGAACTCAAGAGACCCAGTACTTC. Translated: CAWGVRGRTQETQYF.

The genes are TRBV5-1 and TRBJ2-5, with D perhaps being TRBD1 or TRBD2 (5 bases each). This CDR3 spans 16 amino acids. V was shortened by 0 bases and J by 2 bases, with 14 bases between the two germline ends. Germline V gene sequence: CDR1 SGHRS, CDR2 YFSETQ. The CDR3 DNA follows: TGCGCCAGCAGCTTGGCCGGGGACCCTTTTCAAGAGACCCAGTACTTC. This gives the protein CASSLAGDPFQETQYF.

This chain links TRBV7-9 with TRBJ1-1, with 7 bases fitting TRBD1. The CDR3 spans 14 residues. Germline V gene sequence: CDR1 SEHNR, CDR2 FQNEAQ (reference sequence). V shed 5 bases, J shed 3 bases, and the junction held 6 bases outside the gene matches. CDR3 protein: CASSRQGGYTEAFF. CDR3 DNA: TGTGCCAGCAGCCGACAGGGAGGGTACACTGAAGCTTTCTTT.

The chain carries TRBV7-3 and TRBJ2-3; D is possibly TRBD1 or TRBD2 (5 bases each). Trimming took 2 bases from V and 3 from J, leaving 12 bases between them. Germline V gives CDR1 SGHTA, CDR2 FQGTGA. CDR3 length: 15 amino acids. The CDR3: CASSLWGTKTDTQYF. The CDR3 DNA reads TGTGCCAGCAGCTTATGGGGGACCAAGACAGATACGCAGTATTTT.

The chain combines TRBV27 with TRBJ2-5; a possible D gene is TRBD1 (8 bases). This CDR3 spans 15 amino acids. V dropped 2 bases and J dropped 3 bases, with 13 bases sitting between them. Germline CDR1 and CDR2: MNHEY and SMNVEV (reference sequence). CDR3 nucleotide sequence: TGTGCCAGCAGTTTAATACAGGGGGGGAAAGAGACCCAGTACTTC. Encoded protein: CASSLIQGGKETQYF.

The rearrangement links TRBV4-2 to TRBJ2-5, with a possible D match to TRBD1 (5 bases). Trimming removed 0 bases at V and 4 bases at J, with 15 bases between. The CDR3 runs 16 residues. The germline CDR1 and CDR2 sequences are LGHNA and YNFKEQ. The CDR3 protein is CASSQDRQGRPETQYF. CDR3 bases: TGTGCCAGCAGCCAAGATCGGCAGGGTCGTCCAGAGACCCAGTACTTC.

The V and J genes are TRBV25-1 and TRBJ2-5; 8 bases align to TRBD2. The CDR3 length is 18 residues. Unmatched junction bases numbered 12, after V lost 1 base and J lost 2 bases. Germline CDR1 and CDR2: MGHDK and SYGVNS. CDR3 residues: CASSESPGPGRVQETQYF. The CDR3 region has the DNA TGTGCCAGCAGTGAATCTCCCGGGCCCGGGAGGGTTCAAGAGACCCAGTACTTC.

The V and J genes are TRBV7-2 and TRBJ2-3, with 7 nucleotides matching TRBD2. Losses at the gene ends were 1 base for V and 9 bases for J; bases not matched to a gene: 4. The CDR3 has 13 amino acids. Germline V gene lookup returns CDR1 SGHTA and CDR2 FQGNSA. As DNA, the CDR3 is TGTGCCAGCAGCTTAGAAGCGGGGAGGACGCAGTATTTT. Translating it yields CASSLEAGRTQYF.

The chain links TRBV4-2 to TRBJ1-6; 8 positions match TRBD1. Trimming at V came to 4 bases and at J to 4 bases, leaving 21 bases not matched to a gene. There are 21 residues in the CDR3. The germline V gene has CDR1 LGHNA and CDR2 YNFKEQ. Written as DNA, the CDR3 is TGTGCCAGCAGCCTGCATATCTCGGAGACAGGGGCAGGCCAATATAATTCACCCCTCCACTTT. Its translation is CASSLHISETGAGQYNSPLHF.

This chain joins TRBV5-8 and TRBJ2-2; no clear D gene. Germline values: CDR1 SGHTS, CDR2 YDEGEE. The CDR3 is 14 amino acids. V lost 0 bases, J lost 1 base, and 4 bases lay in between. The CDR3 DNA reads as TGTGCCAGCAGCTTGGGGCAGAACACCGGGGAGCTGTTTTTT. This codes for CASSLGQNTGELFF.

The chain couples TRBV5-1 to TRBJ2-7; either TRBD1 or TRBD2 may supply D (6 bases each). CDR3 length equals 14 residues. Per germline, CDR1 SGHRS and CDR2 YFSETQ. Trimming cost V 0 bases and J 4 bases, with 11 bases left between them. The CDR3 loop is CASSLGGGSYEQYF. The CDR3 DNA follows: TGCGCCAGCAGCTTGGGAGGGGGGTCTTACGAGCAGTACTTC.

The chain joins TRBV5-1 to TRBJ2-2; tentative D call: TRBD1 (6 bases). Trimming cost V 7 bases and J 0 bases, with 13 bases left between them. Germline V CDR1 and CDR2: SGHRS, YFSETQ. This CDR3 contains 15 residues. CDR3 nucleotides: TGCGCCAGCGCCAGGGACAAACCGAACACCGGGGAGCTGTTTTTT. Translation gives CASARDKPNTGELFF.

The rearrangement links TRBV19 to TRBJ2-3, with D unresolved. CDR3 length: 13 residues. The V gene's germline CDR1 is LNHDA and CDR2 SQIVND (reference sequence). The CDR3 sequence: CATRNEGTDTQYF. In DNA form, the CDR3 reads TGTGCTACTCGAAACGAGGGCACAGATACGCAGTATTTT.

The count of this clone is one. V gene TRBV30 combines with J gene TRBJ2-5; TRBD2 agrees at 9 bases. CDR3 length: 12 residues. The germline V gene encodes CDR1 GTSNPN and CDR2 SVGIG (reference sequence). The ends lost 4 bases at V and 4 bases at J; junction bases unmatched: 1. CDR3 in DNA: TGTGCCTGGAAGGGACTAGCAGAGACCCAGTACTTC. It encodes CAWKGLAETQYF.

This clone was seen once. The V call is TRBV6-6, the J call TRBJ1-5; possible D gene TRBD1, 5 bases. In germline, CDR1 is MNHNY, CDR2 SVGAGI (reference sequence). The CDR3 loop spans 15 amino acids. V lost 6 bases and J lost 6, with 18 bases in between. The CDR3 loop reads CASSIGAGWSQPQHF. The CDR3 DNA is TGTGCCAGCAGCATTGGGGCTGGATGGAGTCAGCCCCAGCATTTT.

This rearrangement joins TRBV5-1 to TRBJ2-3; no clear D. From germline, CDR1 is SGHRS and CDR2 YFSETQ. This CDR3 has 12 residues. V was trimmed by 2 bases and J by 6 bases, leaving 7 bases between them. In DNA form, the CDR3 reads TGCGCCAGCAGCTTTCATCGGGATACGCAGTATTTT. This codes for CASSFHRDTQYF.

Within the sample, this clone is medium-sized (0.01 to 0.1%). The chain carries TRBV2 and TRBJ1-6; D is ambiguous. There are 15 residues in the CDR3. V lost 7 bases and J lost 5, with 15 bases in between. Looked up from germline, CDR1 is SNHLY and CDR2 is FYNNEI. The CDR3 DNA sequence: TGTGCCAGCAAATCGACCTCCGGGGATAATTCACCCCTCCACTTT. Translating gives CASKSTSGDNSPLHF.

The chain is built from TRBV2 and TRBJ2-1, with D maybe TRBD1 (6 bases). Germline V lookup: CDR1 SNHLY, CDR2 FYNNEI. The CDR3 extends over 14 amino acids. Trimming pared 8 bases from V and 0 bases from J, leaving 11 bases between. This chain's CDR3 is CASLRGSSYNEQFF. The CDR3 coding sequence is TGTGCCAGCCTGAGGGGGAGCTCCTACAATGAGCAGTTCTTC. Full variable domain (outside the CDR3, taken from reference TRBV2 and TRBJ2-1): EPEVTQTPSHQVTQMGQEVILRCVPISNHLYFYWYRQILGQKVEFLVSFYNNEISEKSEIFDDQFSVERPDGSNFTLKIRSTKLEDSAMYFCASLRGSSYNEQFFGPGTRLTVL.

This chain links TRBV7-6 with TRBJ1-6, with D maybe TRBD1 (6 bases). The V and J ends lost 2 bases and 7 bases respectively, with 12 bases between them. This CDR3 spans 15 amino acids. CDR1 and CDR2 (germline): SGHVS, FNYEAQ. CDR3 sequence reads: CASSLMGAGNSPLHF. CDR3 DNA: TGTGCCAGCAGCTTAATGGGGGCGGGAAATTCACCCCTCCACTTT.

The chain recombines TRBV10-2 with TRBJ1-1, with D tentatively TRBD1 (5 bases). The CDR3 runs 13 residues. CDR1 and CDR2 from the germline V gene are WSHSY and SAAADI. Trimming took off 8 bases at V and 4 bases at J, with 14 bases between the two ends. The CDR3 DNA sequence: TGCGCCAGCCTTGACGTGGGGACCACTGAAGCTTTCTTT. This sequence encodes CASLDVGTTEAFF.

The chain recombines TRBV7-9 with TRBJ2-3; D gene unclear. V lost 6 bases and J lost 1, with 11 bases in between. This CDR3 is built from 14 residues. CDR1 and CDR2 from the germline V gene are SEHNR and FQNEAQ (reference sequence). The CDR3 sequence: CASSLLVGTDTQYF. In DNA form, the CDR3 reads TGTGCCAGCAGTTTGCTAGTGGGCACAGATACGCAGTATTTT.

This clone was counted a single time. V is TRBV6-1 and J is TRBJ1-5, with D perhaps TRBD1 (5 bases). Germline V gene lookup returns CDR1 MNHNS and CDR2 SASEGT. V gave up 4 bases and J gave up 1 base, with 8 bases separating them. The CDR3 loop spans 14 amino acids. The CDR3 protein is CASSVWGSNQPQHF. In DNA, the CDR3 is TGTGCCAGCAGTGTTTGGGGGAGCAATCAGCCCCAGCATTTT.

This clone was counted between two and nine times. This sequence joins TRBV7-8 and TRBJ1-5, with D tentatively TRBD1 (6 bases). The CDR3 contains 13 residues. The V gene lost 5 bases and the J gene lost 4 bases, with 9 bases spanning the gap. Per germline, CDR1 SGHVS and CDR2 FQNEAQ. The CDR3 DNA sequence: TGTGCCAGCAGCCTAACAGGGAATCAGCCCCAGCATTTT. Its translation is CASSLTGNQPQHF.

The chain combines TRBV30 with TRBJ2-2; D remains ambiguous. The V and J ends lost 2 bases and 3 bases respectively, with 4 bases between them. CDR3 size: 12 residues. Germline V gene data show CDR1 as GTSNPN and CDR2 as SVGIG (reference sequence). The CDR3 here is CAWSQYTGELFF. DNA for the CDR3: TGTGCCTGGAGTCAGTACACCGGGGAGCTGTTTTTT.